A selection of T cell receptor beta chains follows, all from one sample in a study of blood T cell repertoires in COVID-19. The protocol was immunoSEQ multiplex PCR, while the TCRdb copy is restricted to in-frame clones and leaves out a portion. The repertoire has 75,000 to 80,000 clones, roughly 80% of them found once; the top ten carry 15% to 20%. The sequenced material came from peripheral blood. Receptors were obtained from a woman aged 55-75 years with acute or convalescent COVID-19. The CDR3 runs from the conserved cysteine through the conserved F or W. Fields, in order: clone size, V gene, J gene, D gene, CDR3 protein, CDR3 DNA. The D gene is left open where the match is weak. Where a row states a size, it is once, few, many or the class of an expanded clone; other rows omit it.

many	TRBV5-1	TRBJ2-3	.	CASSLAGTDTQYF	TGCGCCAGCAGCTTGGCCGGCACAGATACGCAGTATTTT
few	TRBV2	TRBJ2-1	TRBD1	CVFEDRVGDEQFF	TGTGTTTTCGAGGACAGGGTGGGGGATGAGCAGTTCTTC
.	TRBV10-2	TRBJ1-1	.	CASSESVGVAEAFF	TGCGCCAGCAGTGAGTCTGTGGGAGTTGCTGAAGCTTTCTTT
.	TRBV15	TRBJ2-3	.	CATSRDHIDTQYF	TGTGCCACCAGCAGAGATCACATAGATACGCAGTATTTT
.	TRBV11-3	TRBJ2-3	.	CASSLGGLTDTQYF	TGTGCCAGCAGCTTAGGGGGCCTCACAGATACGCAGTATTTT
.	TRBV6-5	TRBJ1-4	.	CASSYSAANEKLFF	TGTGCCAGCAGTTACTCGGCAGCTAATGAAAAACTGTTTTTT
.	TRBV14	TRBJ2-1	TRBD1	CASTRTGDNNEQFF	TGTGCCAGCACCCGGACAGGGGACAACAATGAGCAGTTCTTC
.	TRBV6-5	TRBJ2-1	.	CASRQSFSSYNEQFF	TGTGCCAGCCGACAGTCCTTCAGCTCCTACAATGAGCAGTTCTTC
.	TRBV18	TRBJ2-3	.	CASSPYPGATTDTQYF	TGTGCCAGCTCACCATACCCGGGAGCAACTACAGATACGCAGTATTTT
.	TRBV7-2	TRBJ1-2	TRBD1	CASSFRTGDYGYTF	TGTGCCAGCAGCTTTAGGACAGGGGATTATGGCTACACCTTC
.	TRBV5-8	TRBJ2-2	.	CASSLVIWAGNTGELFF	TGTGCCAGCAGCTTGGTGATCTGGGCAGGGAACACCGGGGAGCTGTTTTTT
once	TRBV6-1	TRBJ1-5	.	CASSEAGGGGEPQHF	TGTGCCAGCAGTGAAGCCGGGGGAGGGGGTGAGCCCCAGCATTTT
.	TRBV5-1	TRBJ1-1	TRBD1	CASSRAVGQGREAFF	TGCGCCAGCAGCCGAGCTGTGGGACAGGGGCGTGAAGCTTTCTTT
.	TRBV28	TRBJ2-3	TRBD2	CASTPSLAGGRDTQYF	TGTGCCAGCACCCCGTCCCTAGCGGGGGGTCGAGATACGCAGTATTTT
.	TRBV11-2	TRBJ1-6	.	CASSGFGGSVAYNSPLHF	TGTGCCAGCAGCGGTTTCGGGGGGTCGGTCGCCTATAATTCACCCCTCCACTTT
.	TRBV6-2/TRBV6-3	TRBJ1-5	TRBD1	CASSYHRGQGQPQHF	TGTGCCAGCAGTTACCACAGGGGGCAGGGTCAGCCCCAGCATTTT
.	TRBV6-6	TRBJ1-2	TRBD1	CASTQQGIDGYTF	TGTGCCAGCACCCAACAGGGGATTGATGGCTACACCTTC
.	TRBV5-1	TRBJ2-7	TRBD1	CASSLTRDSNSYEQYF	TGCGCCAGCAGCCTAACCCGGGACAGCAACTCCTACGAGCAGTACTTC
.	TRBV7-2	TRBJ2-1	.	CASSPSRGGGLRGNEQFF	TGTGCCAGCAGCCCAAGCCGGGGAGGGGGGCTCAGGGGCAATGAGCAGTTCTTC
.	TRBV27	TRBJ1-1	TRBD1	CASSDGQANTEAFF	TGTGCCAGCAGCGACGGACAGGCGAACACTGAAGCTTTCTTT
once	TRBV6-2/TRBV6-3	TRBJ1-5	.	CASSYSTGQPQHF	TGTGCCAGCAGTTACTCGACGGGGCAGCCCCAGCATTTT
.	TRBV6-5	TRBJ2-3	TRBD1	CASSYTGQGPDTQYF	TGTGCCAGCAGTTACACGGGACAGGGCCCAGATACGCAGTATTTT
.	TRBV3-1/TRBV3-2	TRBJ2-6	.	CASSQVSRTGANVLTF	TGTGCCAGCAGCCAAGTTAGCAGAACGGGGGCCAACGTCCTGACTTTC
.	TRBV11-3	TRBJ2-3	TRBD2	CASSLGSGAGGTDTQYF	TGTGCCAGCAGCTTAGGATCCGGAGCGGGGGGCACAGATACGCAGTATTTT
.	TRBV9	TRBJ2-3	.	CASSVAPSTDTQYF	TGTGCCAGCAGCGTAGCTCCTAGCACAGATACGCAGTATTTT
.	TRBV6-4	TRBJ2-6	.	CASSPGTTTSGANVLTF	TGTGCCAGCAGTCCCGGGACAACTACCTCTGGGGCCAACGTCCTGACTTTC
.	TRBV6-5	TRBJ1-1	.	CASQRREVTEAFF	TGTGCCAGCCAAAGGAGGGAAGTCACTGAAGCTTTCTTT
once	TRBV30	TRBJ1-3	.	CAWSVRQDPPGNTIYF	TGTGCCTGGAGTGTACGACAGGACCCGCCTGGAAACACCATATATTTT
.	TRBV30	TRBJ2-2	.	CAWSAGGTHTGELFF	TGTGCCTGGAGCGCCGGAGGAACCCACACCGGGGAGCTGTTTTTT
.	TRBV7-2	TRBJ1-2	TRBD1	CASSPGQAANYGYTF	TGTGCCAGCAGCCCAGGACAGGCTGCTAACTATGGCTACACCTTC
.	TRBV27	TRBJ2-7	.	CASSLGGSSSYEQYF	TGTGCCAGCAGTTTGGGCGGGTCCTCCTCCTACGAGCAGTACTTC
.	TRBV18	TRBJ1-2	TRBD1	CASLTGTGGESGYTF	TGTGCCAGCTTGACCGGGACAGGGGGAGAGAGTGGCTACACCTTC
.	TRBV5-1	TRBJ1-2	.	CASSLSPDYGYTF	TGCGCCAGCAGCTTGTCCCCGGACTATGGCTACACCTTC
.	TRBV5-1	TRBJ2-5	.	CASSFTNPHQETQYF	TGCGCCAGCAGCTTTACTAATCCGCACCAAGAGACCCAGTACTTC
.	TRBV20-1	TRBJ1-6	TRBD1	CSASDGTANSPLHF	TGCAGTGCTAGTGACGGGACAGCGAATTCACCCCTCCACTTT
.	TRBV11-3	TRBJ2-7	TRBD1	CASSLSQGPSYEQYF	TGTGCCAGCAGCTTATCACAGGGGCCATCCTACGAGCAGTACTTC
.	TRBV19	TRBJ1-1	TRBD1	CASSIEGQGVDSEAFF	TGTGCCAGTAGTATAGAGGGACAGGGGGTCGACTCTGAAGCTTTCTTT
.	TRBV9	TRBJ1-3	.	CASSVDGSGAFGNTIYF	TGTGCCAGCAGCGTAGATGGAAGCGGGGCATTTGGAAACACCATATATTTT
.	TRBV7-2	TRBJ2-3	TRBD1	CASSSWAGGVGTYF	TGTGCCAGCAGCTCCTGGGCAGGGGGTGTTGGTACTTATTTT
.	TRBV23-1	TRBJ1-1	.	CASSRTDRNTEAFF	TGCGCCAGCAGTCGGACAGATAGGAACACTGAAGCTTTCTTT
few	TRBV7-8	TRBJ1-2	.	CASSLARRLNNYGYTF	TGTGCCAGCAGCTTAGCCAGGAGACTAAATAACTATGGCTACACCTTC
.	TRBV5-1	TRBJ2-5	TRBD1	CASSLVSTGPKTQYF	TGCGCCAGCAGCTTGGTTTCGACAGGGCCTAAAACCCAGTACTTC
many	TRBV30	TRBJ1-6	.	CAWRRGSSYNSPLHF	TGTGCCTGGAGACGGGGGTCGAGTTATAATTCACCCCTCCACTTT
few	TRBV10-1	TRBJ1-4	TRBD1	CASSEGQATNEKLFF	TGCGCCAGCAGTGAAGGACAGGCAACTAATGAAAAACTGTTTTTT
once	TRBV12-3/TRBV12-4	TRBJ1-2	.	CASSFLANYGYTF	TGTGCCAGCAGTTTCTTAGCTAACTATGGCTACACCTTC
.	TRBV7-2	TRBJ2-3	TRBD1	CASSSDRGKTDTQYF	TGTGCCAGCAGCTCAGACAGGGGGAAAACAGATACGCAGTATTTT
.	TRBV7-2	TRBJ2-1	TRBD2	CASSSPPGTSVYNEQFF	TGTGCCAGCAGCTCACCCCCCGGGACTAGCGTTTACAATGAGCAGTTCTTC
.	TRBV18	TRBJ1-2	TRBD1	CASSPLQDRGLGYTF	TGTGCCAGCTCACCACTCCAGGACAGGGGCCTCGGCTACACCTTC
.	TRBV19	TRBJ2-1	.	CASSISDGSSYNEQFF	TGTGCCAGTAGTATATCAGACGGGAGCTCCTACAATGAGCAGTTCTTC
medium-sized	TRBV6-2/TRBV6-3	TRBJ2-7	TRBD1	CASSYSGTALEQYF	TGTGCCAGCAGTTACTCGGGGACAGCCCTCGAGCAGTACTTC
.	TRBV7-8	TRBJ1-2	.	CASSLEQGYGYTF	TGTGCCAGCAGCTTAGAGCAGGGCTATGGCTACACCTTC